This T cell receptor beta chain came from a study of blood T cell repertoires in COVID-19. This clone has just one count. The repertoire was sequenced with immunoSEQ multiplex PCR; TCRdb's copy has only in-frame clones and lacks some. This repertoire shows approximately 240,000 clones, roughly 90% found once; its top ten account for over 3%. The specimen was PBMCs or T cells enriched from blood (not recorded which). The TCR sequence derives from a woman aged 50 to 60 in a cohort exposed to, infected with or recovered from COVID-19 (not recorded which).

The CDR3 sequence: CASSQEGGAGNEQFF. Written as DNA, the CDR3 is TGTGCCAGCAGCCAAGAAGGGGGGGCGGGTAATGAGCAGTTCTTC. V is TRBV3-1 (or the pseudogene TRBV3-2) and J is TRBJ2-1, with D perhaps matching TRBD2 (7 bases). The V end was cut by 0 bases, the J end by 7 bases, with 13 bases between. Per germline, CDR1 LGHDT and CDR2 YNNKEL (reference sequence). The CDR3 covers 15 residues.